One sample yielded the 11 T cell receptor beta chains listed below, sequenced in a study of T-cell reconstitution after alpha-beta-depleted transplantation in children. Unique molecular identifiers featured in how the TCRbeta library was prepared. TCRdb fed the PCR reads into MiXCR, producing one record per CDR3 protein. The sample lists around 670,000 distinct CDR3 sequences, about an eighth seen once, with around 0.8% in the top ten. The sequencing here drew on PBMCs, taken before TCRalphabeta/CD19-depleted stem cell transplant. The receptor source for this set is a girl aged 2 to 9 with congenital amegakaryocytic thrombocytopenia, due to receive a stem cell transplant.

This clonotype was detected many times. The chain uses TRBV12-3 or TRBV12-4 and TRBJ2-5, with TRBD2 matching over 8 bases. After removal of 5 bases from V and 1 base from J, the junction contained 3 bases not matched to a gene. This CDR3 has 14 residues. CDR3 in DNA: TGTGCCAGCAGTAGCGGGAGTCCCCAAGAGACCCAGTACTTC. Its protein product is CASSSGSPQETQYF.

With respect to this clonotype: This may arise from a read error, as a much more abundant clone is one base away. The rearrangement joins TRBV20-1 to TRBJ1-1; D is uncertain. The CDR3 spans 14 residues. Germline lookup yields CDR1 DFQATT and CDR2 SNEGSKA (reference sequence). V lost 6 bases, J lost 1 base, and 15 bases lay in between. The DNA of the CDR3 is TGCAGTGCGCGAGATCCGCGGGGGAACACTGAAGCTTTCTTT. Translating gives CSARDPRGNTEAFF.

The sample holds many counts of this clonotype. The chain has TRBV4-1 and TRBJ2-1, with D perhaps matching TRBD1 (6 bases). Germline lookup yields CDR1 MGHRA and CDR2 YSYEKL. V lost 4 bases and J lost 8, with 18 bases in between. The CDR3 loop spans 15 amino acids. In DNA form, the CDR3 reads TGCGCCAGCAGCCCAGGGGACATGAGGATCGATGAGCAGTTCTTC. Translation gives CASSPGDMRIDEQFF.

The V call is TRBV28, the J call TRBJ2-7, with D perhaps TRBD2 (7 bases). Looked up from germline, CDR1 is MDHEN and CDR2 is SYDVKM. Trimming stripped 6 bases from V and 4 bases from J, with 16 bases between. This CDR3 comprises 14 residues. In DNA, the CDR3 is TGTGCCAGCAGGACAGGTCTGGGGGGGTACGAGCAGTACTTC. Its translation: CASRTGLGGYEQYF.

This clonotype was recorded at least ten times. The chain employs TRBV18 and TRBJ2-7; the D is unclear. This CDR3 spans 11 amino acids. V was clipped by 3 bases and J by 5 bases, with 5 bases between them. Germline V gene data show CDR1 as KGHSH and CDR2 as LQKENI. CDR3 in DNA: TGTGCCAGCTCACCGGCAGACGAGCAGTACTTC. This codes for CASSPADEQYF.

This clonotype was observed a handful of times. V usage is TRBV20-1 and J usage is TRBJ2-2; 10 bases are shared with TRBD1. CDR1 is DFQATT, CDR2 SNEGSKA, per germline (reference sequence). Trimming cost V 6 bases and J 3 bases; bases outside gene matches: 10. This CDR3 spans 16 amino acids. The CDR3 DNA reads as TGCAGTGCGGGGGACAGGGGTAAAACTTACACCGGGGAGCTGTTTTTT. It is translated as CSAGDRGKTYTGELFF.

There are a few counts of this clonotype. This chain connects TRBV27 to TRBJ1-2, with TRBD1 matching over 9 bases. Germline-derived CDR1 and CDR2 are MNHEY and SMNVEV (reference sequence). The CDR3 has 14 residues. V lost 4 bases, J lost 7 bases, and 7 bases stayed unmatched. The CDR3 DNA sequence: TGTGCCAGCAGTTGGGGACAGGGAGGCGCTGGCTACACCTTC. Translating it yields CASSWGQGGAGYTF.

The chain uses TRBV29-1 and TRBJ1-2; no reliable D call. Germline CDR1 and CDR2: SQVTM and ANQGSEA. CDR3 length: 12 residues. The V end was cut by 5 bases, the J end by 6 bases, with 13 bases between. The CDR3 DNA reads TGCAGCGTTCCCGGACGGGGTCATGGCTACACCTTC. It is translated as CSVPGRGHGYTF.

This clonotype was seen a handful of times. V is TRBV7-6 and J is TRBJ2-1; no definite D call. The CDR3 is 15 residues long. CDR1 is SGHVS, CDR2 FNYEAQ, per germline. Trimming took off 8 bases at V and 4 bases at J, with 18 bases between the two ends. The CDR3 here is CASLDRPGSYNEQFF. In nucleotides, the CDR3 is TGTGCCAGCCTGGACCGCCCCGGGTCTTACAATGAGCAGTTCTTC.

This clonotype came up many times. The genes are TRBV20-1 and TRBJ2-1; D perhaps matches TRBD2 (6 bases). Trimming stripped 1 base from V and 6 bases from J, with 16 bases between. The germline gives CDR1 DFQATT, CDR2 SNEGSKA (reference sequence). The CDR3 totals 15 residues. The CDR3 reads CSARAHGGLANEQFF. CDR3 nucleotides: TGCAGTGCTAGAGCCCACGGGGGACTCGCCAATGAGCAGTTCTTC.

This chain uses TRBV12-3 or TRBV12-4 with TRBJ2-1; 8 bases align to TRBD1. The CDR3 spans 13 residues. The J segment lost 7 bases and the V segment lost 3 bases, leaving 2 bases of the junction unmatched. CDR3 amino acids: CASSFTGGNEQFF. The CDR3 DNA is TGTGCCAGCAGTTTTACAGGGGGAAATGAGCAGTTCTTC.